The sequence of this T cell receptor beta chain was determined in a study of neurological immune-mediated disorders. This clonotype was seen ten or more times. A single record per CDR3 protein comes from TCRdb applying MiXCR to the 5' RACE reads. The data show roughly 50,000 distinct CDR3 sequences, with over 9.5% seen just once and approximately 11% held by the top ten. Looked up from germline, CDR1 is SGHRS and CDR2 is YFSETQ. The CDR3 is 14 amino acids. Trimming left V 0 bases short and J 2 bases short, with 7 bases between. Sequenced input: PBMCs. The sequence derives from a woman between 55 and 75 years old with HTLV-1-associated myelopathy (HAM/TSP). The chain has TRBV5-1 and TRBJ2-3; maybe TRBD1 (6 bases). The CDR3 DNA follows: TGCGCCAGCAGCTTGGAGGGGGTCACAGATACGCAGTATTTT. Its protein product is CASSLEGVTDTQYF.